The 15 T cell receptor beta chains given below trace back to one sample, sequenced in a study of CD8+CD57+ T cells in acquired aplastic anemia (dated by TCRdb to the late 2010s). TCRdb names Illumina HiSeq 2000 as the instrument used. Genomic DNA was used as template for profiling of TCR beta VDJ combinations and CDR3 sequences. The raw public reads went through TCRdb reprocessing: fastp at Q25, MiXCR clone calling, in-frame beta chains kept. Records with the same CDR3 protein are collapsed into one entry carrying the most frequent genes and DNA. Counted in this sample were roughly 280,000 distinct CDR3 sequences; roughly 53% of them appeared once. Approximately 1.3% of the sample goes to the ten largest clones. The patients picked for sequencing were ones in whom flow cytometry had shown an expansion of CD8+CD57+ cells. The sample comprised sorted CD4+, CD8+, or CD8+CD57+ T cells (not recorded which) from PBMCs. The receptors were gathered from a human donor with aplastic anemia.

Ten or more counts support this clonotype. The chain combines TRBV7-6 with TRBJ2-7; perhaps TRBD2 as D (6 bases). The CDR3 totals 15 residues. With 5 bases removed from V and 2 bases from J, the gap between germline ends came to 16 bases. Germline assignment: CDR1 SGHVS and CDR2 FNYEAQ. CDR3 loop: CASSPIGWGAYEQYF. The CDR3 bases are TGTGCCAGCAGCCCCATCGGATGGGGGGCCTACGAGCAGTACTTC.

The rearrangement uses TRBV4-1 and TRBJ1-4, with D uncertain. The CDR3 is 12 residues long. V was pared by 4 bases and J by 8 bases, with 8 bases between. Germline V gene data show CDR1 as MGHRA and CDR2 as YSYEKL. CDR3 nucleotide sequence: TGCGCCAGCAGCCCCATAGGGGAAAAACTGTTTTTT. This translates into CASSPIGEKLFF.

The count of this clonotype is one. In DNA form, the CDR3 reads TGTGCCAGCAGCCTCCCAGGGACAGGCAATCAGCCCCAGCATTTT. Translation gives CASSLPGTGNQPQHF. The chain couples TRBV18 to TRBJ1-5, with TRBD1 matching over 7 bases. J gave up 2 bases and V 8 bases, and 9 bases lay outside the gene matches. Germline CDR1 is KGHSH and CDR2 is LQKENI. The length of the CDR3 is 15 residues.

The chain combines TRBV7-8 with TRBJ2-3; 7 bases match TRBD2. The CDR3 consists of 16 residues. Germline CDR1 reads SGHVS; CDR2 reads FQNEAQ. The junction had 15 bases not matched to a gene; V was cut back by 10 bases and J by 2 bases. CDR3 coding DNA: TGTGCCACCCTGAGGGGCCCTAGCGGAACCACAGATACGCAGTATTTT. This sequence encodes CATLRGPSGTTDTQYF. The full variable domain, rest sourced from reference TRBV7-8 and TRBJ2-3, is GAGVSQSPRYKVAKRGQDVALRCDPISGHVSLFWYQQALGQGPEFLTYFQNEAQLDKSGLPSDRFFAERPEGSVSTLKIQRTQQEDSAVYLCATLRGPSGTTDTQYFGPGTRLTVL.

The chain couples TRBV19 to TRBJ1-1, with D hard to call. Trimming took off 1 base at V and 5 bases at J, with 8 bases between the two ends. This CDR3 is 13 amino acids long. CDR1 is LNHDA and CDR2 is SQIVND in the germline V gene (reference sequence). The CDR3 reads CASSIAPDTEAFF. In DNA, the CDR3 is TGTGCCAGTAGTATAGCGCCGGATACTGAAGCTTTCTTT.

The chain is built from TRBV29-1 and TRBJ2-5; 8 bases match TRBD1. J lost 9 bases, V lost 4 bases, and 7 bases had no gene match. Germline CDR1 and CDR2: SQVTM and ANQGSEA. The CDR3 covers 12 residues. CDR3 in amino acids: CSVVQGAGSQYF. In DNA, the CDR3 is TGCAGCGTTGTTCAGGGGGCGGGGTCCCAGTACTTC.

This clonotype was seen repeatedly, ten times or more. For the CDR3, the DNA is TGTGCCATCAGTGCGGGGGGGCTACGCGGGGGGGCCCAGCTGTTTTTT. Its translation is CAISAGGLRGGAQLFF. V usage is TRBV10-3 and J usage is TRBJ2-2; 9 bases map to TRBD2. The ends lost 4 bases at V and 12 bases at J; junction bases unmatched: 15. CDR1 is ENHRY, CDR2 SYGVKD, per germline. The CDR3 is 16 amino acids.

Only a few counts were recorded for this clonotype. The chain carries TRBV2 and TRBJ1-1; D gene unclear. The CDR3 consists of 15 residues. Trimming cost V 1 base and J 0 bases, with 9 bases left between them. Per the germline V gene, CDR1 is SNHLY and CDR2 is FYNNEI. The CDR3 DNA reads as TGTGCCAGCAGTGAAGGGTACAGTATGAACACTGAAGCTTTCTTT. Translating gives CASSEGYSMNTEAFF.

This chain uses TRBV20-1 with TRBJ1-1; no firm D call. Trimming took off 3 bases at V and 7 bases at J, with 9 bases between the two ends. The CDR3 contains 11 residues. Germline V gives CDR1 DFQATT, CDR2 SNEGSKA (reference sequence). Written as DNA, the CDR3 is TGCAGTGCTAGTCGGACGGGTGAAGCTTTCTTT. The encoded protein is CSASRTGEAFF.

This chain links TRBV7-6 with TRBJ1-2, with D perhaps TRBD1 (5 bases). The CDR3 is 13 residues long. In germline, CDR1 is SGHVS, CDR2 FNYEAQ. With 1 base removed from V and 7 bases from J, the gap between germline ends came to 10 bases. The DNA of the CDR3 is TGTGCCAGCAGCTTAGGGGGGGTAGGTGGCTACACCTTC. This encodes CASSLGGVGGYTF. The full variable domain, its missing parts supplied by reference TRBV7-6 and TRBJ1-2, is GAGVSQSPRYKVTKRGQDVALRCDPISGHVSLYWYRQALGQGPEFLTYFNYEAQQDKSGLPNDRFSAERPEGSISTLTIQRTEQRDSAMYRCASSLGGVGGYTFGSGTRLTVV.

This clonotype has at least ten counts. The rearrangement links TRBV4-2 to TRBJ1-4; 7 bases match TRBD1. The V segment lost 0 bases and the J segment 7 bases; nucleotides outside the gene matches: 5. Germline loops: CDR1 LGHNA, CDR2 YNFKEQ. The CDR3 sequence is 15 residues long. The CDR3 DNA follows: TGTGCCAGCAGCCAAGACGCGACAGGGTTTGAAAAACTGTTTTTT. This translates into CASSQDATGFEKLFF.

A few counts support this clonotype. V usage is TRBV15 and J usage is TRBJ1-6, with D perhaps matching TRBD1 (6 bases). Trimming left V 5 bases short and J 0 bases short, with 8 bases between. The CDR3 extends over 15 amino acids. Germline CDR1 reads LNHNV; CDR2 reads YYDKDF (reference sequence). The CDR3 bases are TGTGCCACCAGCGACAGGAGCTCCTATAATTCACCCCTCCACTTT. It codes for CATSDRSSYNSPLHF.

This chain links TRBV2 with TRBJ1-6; 7 bases align to TRBD1. The germline V gene encodes CDR1 SNHLY and CDR2 FYNNEI. V was clipped by 6 bases and J by 10 bases; unmatched bases: 12. The CDR3 runs 15 residues. CDR3 sequence (DNA): TGTGCCAGCAGCAACGACAGGGTAAAAGGATCACCCCTCCACTTT. It yields the protein CASSNDRVKGSPLHF.

The chain uses TRBV7-8 and TRBJ1-1, with 8 bases lining up with TRBD1. The junction had 7 bases not matched to a gene; V was cut back by 5 bases and J by 5 bases. This CDR3 is built from 14 residues. Looked up from germline, CDR1 is SGHVS and CDR2 is FQNEAQ. This CDR3 reads CASSPGQGRTEAFF. CDR3 nucleotides: TGTGCCAGCAGCCCTGGACAGGGAAGAACTGAAGCTTTCTTT. Supplemented by reference TRBV7-8 and TRBJ1-1, the full variable domain reads GAGVSQSPRYKVAKRGQDVALRCDPISGHVSLFWYQQALGQGPEFLTYFQNEAQLDKSGLPSDRFFAERPEGSVSTLKIQRTQQEDSAVYLCASSPGQGRTEAFFGQGTRLTVV.

The DNA of the CDR3 is TGTGCCACCAGCAGAGATATTTTGACAGCAAAGCAGCCCCAGCATTTT. Its protein is CATSRDILTAKQPQHF. The chain links TRBV15 to TRBJ1-5; tentatively, D is TRBD1 (5 bases). Germline V gives CDR1 LNHNV, CDR2 YYDKDF (reference sequence). The CDR3 extends over 16 amino acids. V was pared by 0 bases and J by 7 bases, with 16 bases between.